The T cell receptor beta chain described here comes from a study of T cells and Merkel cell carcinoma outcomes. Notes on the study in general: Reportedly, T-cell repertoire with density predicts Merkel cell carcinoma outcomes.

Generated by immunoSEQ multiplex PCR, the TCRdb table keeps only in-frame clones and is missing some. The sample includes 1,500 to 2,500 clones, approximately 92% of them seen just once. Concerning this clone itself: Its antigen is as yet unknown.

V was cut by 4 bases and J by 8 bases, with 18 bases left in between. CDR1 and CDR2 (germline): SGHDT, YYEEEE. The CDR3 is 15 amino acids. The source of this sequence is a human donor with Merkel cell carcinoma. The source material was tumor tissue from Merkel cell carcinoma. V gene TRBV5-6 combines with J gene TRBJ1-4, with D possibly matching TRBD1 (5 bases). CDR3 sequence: CASSPGRLRKEKLFF. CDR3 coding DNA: TGTGCCAGCAGCCCGGGACGGCTCCGGAAGGAAAAACTGTTTTTT.